This T cell receptor beta chain was retrieved from a study of shared clonotypes between healthy human individuals. Overall study findings and caveats: Donor scarcity curtailed the genetic and exposure-history diversity represented herein. Sequencing depth was expected to affect clonotype sharing among donors.

Trimming at V came to 4 bases and at J to 10 bases, leaving 16 bases not matched to a gene. This CDR3 is 16 amino acids long. Germline V CDR1 and CDR2: SGHNT, YYREEE (reference sequence). Unsorted PBMC replicate PCRs drew on around 270 ng DNA, representing about 30,000 T cell genomes. Original processing methods: ImmunoSEQ yielded junction-only sequences lacking quality scores, so filtering differed. Produced via immunoSEQ multiplex PCR; TCRdb's table is partial and in-frame only. V, J and clone size were drawn from that table, and D and trimming were deduced from the DNA. Seen here are about 530,000 clones, about 79% observed once, and the top ten hold 12%. With regard to this clone: Its antigen remains unidentified.

The origin of this receptor is a woman in her forties in good health. Some clones in this sample may be carry-over from other donors' samples. The sample taken for sequencing was PBMCs. This chain joins TRBV5-4 and TRBJ2-3; TRBD2 matches 9 bases. Here the CDR3 DNA reads TGTGCCAGCAGCCAGGGACAACTAGCGGGCACGGGGGCGCAGTATTTT. Translation gives CASSQGQLAGTGAQYF. The whole variable domain, filled in from reference TRBV5-4 and TRBJ2-3, reads ETGVTQSPTHLIKTRGQQVTLRCSSQSGHNTVSWYQQALGQGPQFIFQYYREEENGRGNFPPRFSGLQFPNYSSELNVNALELDDSALYLCASSQGQLAGTGAQYFGPGTRLTVL.